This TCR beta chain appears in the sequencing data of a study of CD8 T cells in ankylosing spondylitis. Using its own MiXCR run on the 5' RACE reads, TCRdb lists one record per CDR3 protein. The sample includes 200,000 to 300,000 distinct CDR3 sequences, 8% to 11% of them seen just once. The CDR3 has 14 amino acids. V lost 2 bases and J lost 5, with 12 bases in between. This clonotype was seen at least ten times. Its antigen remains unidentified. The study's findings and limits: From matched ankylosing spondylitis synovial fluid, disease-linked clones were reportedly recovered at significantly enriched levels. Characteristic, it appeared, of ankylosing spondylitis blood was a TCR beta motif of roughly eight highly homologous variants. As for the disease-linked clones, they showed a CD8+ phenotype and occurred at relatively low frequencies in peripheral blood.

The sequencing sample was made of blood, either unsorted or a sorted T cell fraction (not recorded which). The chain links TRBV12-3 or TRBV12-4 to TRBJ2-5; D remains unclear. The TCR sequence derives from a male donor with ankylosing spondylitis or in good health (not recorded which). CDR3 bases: TGTGCCAGCAGTTTAACTGTAGGGATCGAGACCCAGTACTTC. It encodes CASSLTVGIETQYF.